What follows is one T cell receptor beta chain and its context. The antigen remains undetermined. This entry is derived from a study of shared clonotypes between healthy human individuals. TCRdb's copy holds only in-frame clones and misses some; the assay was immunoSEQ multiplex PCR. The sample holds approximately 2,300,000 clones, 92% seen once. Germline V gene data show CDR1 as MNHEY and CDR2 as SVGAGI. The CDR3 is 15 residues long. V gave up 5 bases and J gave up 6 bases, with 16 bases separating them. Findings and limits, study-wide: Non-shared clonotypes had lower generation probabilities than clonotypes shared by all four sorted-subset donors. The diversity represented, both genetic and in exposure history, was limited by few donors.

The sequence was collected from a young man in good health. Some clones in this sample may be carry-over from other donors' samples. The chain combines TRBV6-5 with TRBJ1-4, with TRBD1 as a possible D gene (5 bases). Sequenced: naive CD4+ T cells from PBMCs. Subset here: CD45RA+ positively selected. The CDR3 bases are TGTGCCAGCAGTACCCCAGGGCCCGTATATGAAAAACTGTTTTTT. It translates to CASSTPGPVYEKLFF.